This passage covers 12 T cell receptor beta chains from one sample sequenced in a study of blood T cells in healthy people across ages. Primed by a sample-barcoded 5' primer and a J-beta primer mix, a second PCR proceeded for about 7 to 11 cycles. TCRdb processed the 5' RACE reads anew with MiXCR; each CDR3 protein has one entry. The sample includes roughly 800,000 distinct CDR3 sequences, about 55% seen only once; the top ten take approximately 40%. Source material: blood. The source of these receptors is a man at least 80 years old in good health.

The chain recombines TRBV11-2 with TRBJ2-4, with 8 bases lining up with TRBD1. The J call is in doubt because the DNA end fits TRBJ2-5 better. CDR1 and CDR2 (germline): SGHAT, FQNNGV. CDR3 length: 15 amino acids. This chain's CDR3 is CASSSGTGAEETQYF. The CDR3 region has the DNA TGTGCCAGCAGCTCCGGGACAGGAGCCGAAGAGACCCAGTACTTC.

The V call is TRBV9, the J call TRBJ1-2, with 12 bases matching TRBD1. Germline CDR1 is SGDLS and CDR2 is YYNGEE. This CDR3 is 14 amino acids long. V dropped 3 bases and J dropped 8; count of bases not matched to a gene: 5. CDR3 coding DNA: TGTGCCAGCAGCGAGGGACAGGGGGCAGCCGGCTACACCTTC. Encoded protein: CASSEGQGAAGYTF.

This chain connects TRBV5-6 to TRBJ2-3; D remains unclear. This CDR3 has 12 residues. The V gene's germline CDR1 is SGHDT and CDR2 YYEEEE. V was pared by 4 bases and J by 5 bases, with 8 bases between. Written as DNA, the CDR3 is TGTGCCAGCAGCCGACCCGGAGATACGCAGTATTTT. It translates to CASSRPGDTQYF.

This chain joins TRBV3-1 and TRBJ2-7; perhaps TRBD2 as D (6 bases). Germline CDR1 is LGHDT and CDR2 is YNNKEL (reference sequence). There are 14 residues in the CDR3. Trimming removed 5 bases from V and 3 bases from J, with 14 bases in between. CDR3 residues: CASSRDLGFYEQYF. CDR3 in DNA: TGTGCCAGCAGCAGGGACTTAGGTTTCTACGAGCAGTACTTC.

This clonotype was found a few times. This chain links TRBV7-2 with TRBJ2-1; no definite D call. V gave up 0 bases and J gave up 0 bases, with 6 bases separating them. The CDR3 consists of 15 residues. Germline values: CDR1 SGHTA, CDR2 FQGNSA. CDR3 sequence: CASSLARGSYNEQFF. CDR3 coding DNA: TGTGCCAGCAGCTTAGCAAGAGGCTCCTACAATGAGCAGTTCTTC.

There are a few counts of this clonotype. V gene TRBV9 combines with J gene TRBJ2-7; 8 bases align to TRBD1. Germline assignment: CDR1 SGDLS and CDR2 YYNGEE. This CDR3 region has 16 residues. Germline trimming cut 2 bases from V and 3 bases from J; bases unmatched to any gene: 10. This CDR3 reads CASSVTGQGQVYEQYF. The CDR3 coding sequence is TGTGCCAGCAGCGTCACCGGACAGGGCCAAGTCTACGAGCAGTACTTC. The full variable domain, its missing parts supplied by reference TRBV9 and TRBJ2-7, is DSGVTQTPKHLITATGQRVTLRCSPRSGDLSVYWYQQSLDQGLQFLIQYYNGEERAKGNILERFSAQQFPDLHSELNLSSLELGDSALYFCASSVTGQGQVYEQYFGPGTRLTVT.

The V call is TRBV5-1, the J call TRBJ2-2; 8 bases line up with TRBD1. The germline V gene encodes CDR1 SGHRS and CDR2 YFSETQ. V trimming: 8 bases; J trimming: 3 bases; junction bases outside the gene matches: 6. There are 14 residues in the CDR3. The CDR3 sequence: CASGQGDDTGELFF. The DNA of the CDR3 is TGCGCCAGTGGACAGGGTGACGACACCGGGGAGCTGTTTTTT.

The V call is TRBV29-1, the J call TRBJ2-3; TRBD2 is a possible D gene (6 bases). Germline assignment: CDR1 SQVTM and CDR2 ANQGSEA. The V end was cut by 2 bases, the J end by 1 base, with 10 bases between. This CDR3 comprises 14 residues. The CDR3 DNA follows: TGCAGCGTTGAATCGGGAGACGGCACAGATACGCAGTATTTT. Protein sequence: CSVESGDGTDTQYF.

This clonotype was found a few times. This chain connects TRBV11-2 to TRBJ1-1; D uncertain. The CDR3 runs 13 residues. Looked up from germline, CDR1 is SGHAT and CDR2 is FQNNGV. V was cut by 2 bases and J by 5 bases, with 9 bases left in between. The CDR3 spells CASSLRFGTEAFF. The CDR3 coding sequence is TGTGCCAGCAGCTTAAGATTTGGTACTGAAGCTTTCTTT.

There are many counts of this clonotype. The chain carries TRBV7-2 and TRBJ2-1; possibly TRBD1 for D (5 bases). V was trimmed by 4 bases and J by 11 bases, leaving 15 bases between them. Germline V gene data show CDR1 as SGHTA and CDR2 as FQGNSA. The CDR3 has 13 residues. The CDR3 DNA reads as TGTGCCAGCAGCTCATTAGACAGCCCGCAGCAGTTCTTC. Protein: CASSSLDSPQQFF.

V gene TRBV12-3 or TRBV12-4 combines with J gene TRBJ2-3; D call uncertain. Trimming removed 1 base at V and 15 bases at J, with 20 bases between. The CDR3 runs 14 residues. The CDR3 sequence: CASSLGATTDAEYF. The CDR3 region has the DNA TGTGCCAGCAGTTTAGGAGCGACCACAGATGCGGAATATTTT.

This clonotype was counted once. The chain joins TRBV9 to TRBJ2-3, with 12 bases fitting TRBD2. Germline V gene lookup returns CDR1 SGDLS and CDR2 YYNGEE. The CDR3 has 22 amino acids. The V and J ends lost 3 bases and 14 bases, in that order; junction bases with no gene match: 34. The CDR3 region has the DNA TGTGCCAGCAGCGAACCTTCGGGGGTTGAGGCTAGCGGGAGGGCCGGACACAGATACGCGTATTTT. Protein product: CASSEPSGVEASGRAGHRYAYF.